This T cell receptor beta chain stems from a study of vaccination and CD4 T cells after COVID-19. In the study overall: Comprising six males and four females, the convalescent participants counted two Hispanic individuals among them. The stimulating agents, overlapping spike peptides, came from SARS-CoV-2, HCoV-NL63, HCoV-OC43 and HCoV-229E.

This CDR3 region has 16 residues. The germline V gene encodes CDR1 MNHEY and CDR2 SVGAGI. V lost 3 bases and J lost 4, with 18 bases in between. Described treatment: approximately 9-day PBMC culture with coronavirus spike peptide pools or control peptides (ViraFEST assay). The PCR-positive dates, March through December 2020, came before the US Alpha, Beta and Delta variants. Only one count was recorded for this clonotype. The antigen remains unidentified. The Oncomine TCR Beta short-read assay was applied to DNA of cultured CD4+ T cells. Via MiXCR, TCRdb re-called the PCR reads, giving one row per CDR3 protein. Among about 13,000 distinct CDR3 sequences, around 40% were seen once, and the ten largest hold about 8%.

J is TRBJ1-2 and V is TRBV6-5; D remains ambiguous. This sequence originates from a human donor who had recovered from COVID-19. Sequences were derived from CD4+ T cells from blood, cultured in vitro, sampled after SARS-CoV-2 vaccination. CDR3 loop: CASSYSSTGTVYGYTF. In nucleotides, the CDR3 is TGTGCCAGCAGTTATAGCAGTACTGGTACCGTCTATGGCTACACCTTC.